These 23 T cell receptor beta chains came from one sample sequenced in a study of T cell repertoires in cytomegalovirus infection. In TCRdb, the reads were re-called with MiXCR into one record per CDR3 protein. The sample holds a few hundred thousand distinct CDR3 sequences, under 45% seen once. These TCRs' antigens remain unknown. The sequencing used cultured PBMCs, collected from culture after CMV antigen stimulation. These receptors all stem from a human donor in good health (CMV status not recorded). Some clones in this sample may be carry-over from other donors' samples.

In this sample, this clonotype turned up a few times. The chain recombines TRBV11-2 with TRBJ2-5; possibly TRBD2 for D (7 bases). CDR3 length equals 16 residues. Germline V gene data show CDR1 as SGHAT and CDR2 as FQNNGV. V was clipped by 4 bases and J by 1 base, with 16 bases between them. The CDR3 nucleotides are TGTGCCAGCAGCTCCAAATGGGGGGGGCCCCAAGAGACCCAGTACTTC. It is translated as CASSSKWGGPQETQYF.

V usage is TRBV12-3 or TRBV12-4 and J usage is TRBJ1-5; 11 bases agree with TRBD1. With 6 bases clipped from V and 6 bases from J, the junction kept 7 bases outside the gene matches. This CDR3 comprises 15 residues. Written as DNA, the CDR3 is TGTGCCAGCAGCCCGGACAGGGGGCATGGTCAGCCCCAGCATTTT. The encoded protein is CASSPDRGHGQPQHF.

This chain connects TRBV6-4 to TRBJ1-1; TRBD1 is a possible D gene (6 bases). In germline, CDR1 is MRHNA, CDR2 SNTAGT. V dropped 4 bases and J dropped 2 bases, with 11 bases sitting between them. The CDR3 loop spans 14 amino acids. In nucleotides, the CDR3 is TGTGCCAGCAGTGTATCAGGGGAAAACACTGAAGCTTTCTTT. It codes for CASSVSGENTEAFF.

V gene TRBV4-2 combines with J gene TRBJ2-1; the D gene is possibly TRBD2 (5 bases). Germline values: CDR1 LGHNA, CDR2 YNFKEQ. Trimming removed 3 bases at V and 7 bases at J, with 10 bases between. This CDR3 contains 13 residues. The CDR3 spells CASSQDSENEQFF. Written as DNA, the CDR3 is TGTGCCAGCAGCCAGGACTCTGAGAATGAGCAGTTCTTC.

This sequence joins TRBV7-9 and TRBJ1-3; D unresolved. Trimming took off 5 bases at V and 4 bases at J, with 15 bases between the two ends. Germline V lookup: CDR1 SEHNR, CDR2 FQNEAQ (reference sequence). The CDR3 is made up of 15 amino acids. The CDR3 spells CASSPMGTLGNTIYF. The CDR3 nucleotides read TGTGCCAGCAGCCCGATGGGAACCTTGGGAAACACCATATATTTT.

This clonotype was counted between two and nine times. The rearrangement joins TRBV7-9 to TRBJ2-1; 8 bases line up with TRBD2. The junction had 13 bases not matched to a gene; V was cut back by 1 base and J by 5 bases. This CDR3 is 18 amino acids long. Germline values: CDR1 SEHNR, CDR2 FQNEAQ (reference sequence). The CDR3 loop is CASSLGRLDGRAHNEQFF. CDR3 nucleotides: TGTGCCAGCAGCTTAGGGAGATTAGACGGGAGGGCCCACAATGAGCAGTTCTTC.

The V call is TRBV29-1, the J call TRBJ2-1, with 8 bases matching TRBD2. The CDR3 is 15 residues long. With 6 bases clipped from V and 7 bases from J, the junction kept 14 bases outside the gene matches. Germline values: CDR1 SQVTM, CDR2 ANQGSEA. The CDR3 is CSVHYKAGVNNEQFF. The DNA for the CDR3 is TGCAGCGTACACTATAAAGCGGGAGTCAATAATGAGCAGTTCTTC.

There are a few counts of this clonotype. CDR3: CATTILYEQYF. The DNA of the CDR3 is TGTGCCACCACTATACTCTACGAGCAGTACTTC. The chain joins TRBV2 to TRBJ2-7; no clear D. Trimming removed 10 bases from V and 3 bases from J, with 10 bases in between. The CDR3 extends over 11 amino acids. Germline loops: CDR1 SNHLY, CDR2 FYNNEI.

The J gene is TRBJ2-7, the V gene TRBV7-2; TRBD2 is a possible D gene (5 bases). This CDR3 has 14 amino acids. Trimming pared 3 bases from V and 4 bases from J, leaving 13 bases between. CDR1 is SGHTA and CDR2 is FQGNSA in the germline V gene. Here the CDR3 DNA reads TGTGCCAGCAGCTTTGGCCCACGGGGTTACGAGCAGTACTTC. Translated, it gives CASSFGPRGYEQYF.

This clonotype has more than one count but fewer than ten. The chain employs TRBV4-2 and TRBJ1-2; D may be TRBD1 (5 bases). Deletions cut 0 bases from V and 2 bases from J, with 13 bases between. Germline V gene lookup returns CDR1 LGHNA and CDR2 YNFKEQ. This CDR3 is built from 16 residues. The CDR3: CASSQDIGAKNYGYTF. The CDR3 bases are TGTGCCAGCAGCCAAGATATAGGGGCGAAAAACTATGGCTACACCTTC.

The chain's CDR3 is CASDGGGARTNYGYTF. The CDR3 DNA reads as TGTGCCAGCGACGGTGGTGGGGCCCGGACTAACTATGGCTACACCTTC. The V and J genes are TRBV12-3 or TRBV12-4 and TRBJ1-2, with D maybe TRBD1 (5 bases). V lost 8 bases, J lost 0 bases, and 19 bases lay in between. The CDR3 consists of 16 residues.

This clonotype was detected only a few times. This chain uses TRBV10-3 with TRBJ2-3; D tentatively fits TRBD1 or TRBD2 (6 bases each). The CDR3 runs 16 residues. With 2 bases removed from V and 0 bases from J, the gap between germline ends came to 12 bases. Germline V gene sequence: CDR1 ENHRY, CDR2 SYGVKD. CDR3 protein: CAISEGGGTSTDTQYF. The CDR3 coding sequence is TGTGCCATCAGTGAGGGGGGCGGGACGAGCACAGATACGCAGTATTTT.

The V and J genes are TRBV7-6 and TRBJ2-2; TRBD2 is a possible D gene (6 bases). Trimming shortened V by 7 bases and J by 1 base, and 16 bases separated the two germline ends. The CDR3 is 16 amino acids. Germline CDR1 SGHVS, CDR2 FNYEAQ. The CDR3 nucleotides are TGTGCCAGCACCCTCCTCGGAGCGGGGAACACCGGGGAGCTGTTTTTT. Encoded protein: CASTLLGAGNTGELFF.

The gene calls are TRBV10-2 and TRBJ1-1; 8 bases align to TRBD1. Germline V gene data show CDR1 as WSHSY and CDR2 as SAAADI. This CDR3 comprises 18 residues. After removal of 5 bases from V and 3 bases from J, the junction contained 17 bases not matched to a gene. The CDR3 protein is CASSTYPRRQGWDTEAFF. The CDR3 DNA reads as TGCGCCAGCAGTACATACCCAAGACGACAGGGGTGGGACACTGAAGCTTTCTTT.

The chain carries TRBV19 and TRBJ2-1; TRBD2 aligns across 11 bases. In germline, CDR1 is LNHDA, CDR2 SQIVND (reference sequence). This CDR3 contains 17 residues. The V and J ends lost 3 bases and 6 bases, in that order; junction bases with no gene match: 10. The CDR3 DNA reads TGTGCCAGTAGTATCCACAAAACTAGCGGGGGCCCCAATGAGCAGTTCTTC. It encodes CASSIHKTSGGPNEQFF.

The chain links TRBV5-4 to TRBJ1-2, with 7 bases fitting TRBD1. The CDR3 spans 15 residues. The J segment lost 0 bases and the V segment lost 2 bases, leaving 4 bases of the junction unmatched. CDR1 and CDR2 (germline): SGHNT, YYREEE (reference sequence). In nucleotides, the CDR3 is TGTGCCAGCAGCTTCAGGGGGGCAGCTAACTATGGCTACACCTTC. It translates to CASSFRGAANYGYTF.

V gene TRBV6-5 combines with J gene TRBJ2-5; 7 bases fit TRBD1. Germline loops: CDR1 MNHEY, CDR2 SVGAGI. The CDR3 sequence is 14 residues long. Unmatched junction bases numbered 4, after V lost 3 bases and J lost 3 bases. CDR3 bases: TGTGCCAGCAGTTATCGGGGACAGAAAGAGACCCAGTACTTC. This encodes CASSYRGQKETQYF.

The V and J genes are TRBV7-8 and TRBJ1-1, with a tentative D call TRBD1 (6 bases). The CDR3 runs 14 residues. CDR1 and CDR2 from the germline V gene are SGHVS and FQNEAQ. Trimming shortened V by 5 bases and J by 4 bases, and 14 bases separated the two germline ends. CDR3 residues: CASSPATGATEAFF. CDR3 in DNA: TGTGCCAGCAGCCCAGCGACAGGAGCCACTGAAGCTTTCTTT.

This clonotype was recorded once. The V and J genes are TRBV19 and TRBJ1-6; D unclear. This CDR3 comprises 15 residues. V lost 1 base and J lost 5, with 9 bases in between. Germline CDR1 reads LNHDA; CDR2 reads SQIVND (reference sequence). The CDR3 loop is CASSIGGRDNSPLHF. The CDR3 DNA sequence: TGTGCCAGTAGTATAGGAGGACGGGATAATTCACCCCTCCACTTT.

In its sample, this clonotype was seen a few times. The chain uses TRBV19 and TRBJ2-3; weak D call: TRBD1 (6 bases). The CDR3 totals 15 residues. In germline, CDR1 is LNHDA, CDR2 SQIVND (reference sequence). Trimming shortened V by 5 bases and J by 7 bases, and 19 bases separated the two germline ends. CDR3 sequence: CASSPAGGGVNTQYF. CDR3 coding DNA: TGTGCCAGTAGTCCTGCTGGTGGGGGCGTAAATACGCAGTATTTT.

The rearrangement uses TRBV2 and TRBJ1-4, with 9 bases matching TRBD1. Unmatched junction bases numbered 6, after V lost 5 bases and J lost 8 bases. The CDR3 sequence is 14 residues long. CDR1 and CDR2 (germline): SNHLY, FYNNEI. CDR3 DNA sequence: TGTGCCAGCAGTAGGTCGACAGGGGGGGAAAAACTGTTTTTT. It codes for CASSRSTGGEKLFF.

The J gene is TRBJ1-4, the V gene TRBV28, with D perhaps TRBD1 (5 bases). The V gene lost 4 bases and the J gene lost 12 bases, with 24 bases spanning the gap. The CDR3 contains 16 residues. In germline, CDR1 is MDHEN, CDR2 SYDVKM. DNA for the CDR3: TGTGCCAGCAGTTCAGCTGGGACGGCCAGGGCGAGGGAACTGTTTTTT. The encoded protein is CASSSAGTARARELFF. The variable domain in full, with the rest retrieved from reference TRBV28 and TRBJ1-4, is DVKVTQSSRYLVKRTGEKVFLECVQDMDHENMFWYRQDPGLGLRLIYFSYDVKMKEKGDIPEGYSVSREKKERFSLILESASTNQTSMYLCASSSAGTARARELFFGSGTQLSVL.

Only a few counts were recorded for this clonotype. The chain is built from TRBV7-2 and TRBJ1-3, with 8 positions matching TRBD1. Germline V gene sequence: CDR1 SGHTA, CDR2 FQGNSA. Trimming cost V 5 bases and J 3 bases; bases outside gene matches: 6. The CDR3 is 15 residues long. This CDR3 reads CASSVDRGGGNTIYF. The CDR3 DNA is TGTGCCAGCAGCGTAGACAGGGGAGGTGGAAACACCATATATTTT.